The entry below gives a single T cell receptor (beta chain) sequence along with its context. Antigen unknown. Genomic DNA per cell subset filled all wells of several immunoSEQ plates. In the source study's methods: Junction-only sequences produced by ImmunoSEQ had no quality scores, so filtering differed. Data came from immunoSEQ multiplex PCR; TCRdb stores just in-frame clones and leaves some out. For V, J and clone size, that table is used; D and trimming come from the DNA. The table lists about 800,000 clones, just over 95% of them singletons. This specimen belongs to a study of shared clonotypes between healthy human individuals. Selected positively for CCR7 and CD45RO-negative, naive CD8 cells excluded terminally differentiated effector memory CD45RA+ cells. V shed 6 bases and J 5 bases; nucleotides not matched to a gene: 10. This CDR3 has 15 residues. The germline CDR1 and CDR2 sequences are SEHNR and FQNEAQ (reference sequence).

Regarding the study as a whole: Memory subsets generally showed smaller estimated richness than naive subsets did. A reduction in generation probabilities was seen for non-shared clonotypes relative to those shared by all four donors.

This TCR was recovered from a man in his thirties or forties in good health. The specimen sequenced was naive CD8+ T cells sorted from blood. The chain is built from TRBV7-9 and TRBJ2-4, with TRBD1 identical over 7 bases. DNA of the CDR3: TGTGCCAGCAGTCAGGCCGACAGGGTACAAAACATTCAGTACTTC. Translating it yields CASSQADRVQNIQYF.